This T cell receptor (beta chain) was captured in a study of cytomegalovirus exposure and HLA in healthy donors. This clone occurred a few times. 60 Vbeta and 13 Jbeta primers were used in PCR. Sequenced by immunoSEQ multiplex PCR; TCRdb stores in-frame clones only, minus some. The sample yields roughly 100,000 clones, over 9% seen once. CDR3 size: 15 residues. Germline values: CDR1 SGHDT, CDR2 YYEEEE. The V end was cut by 1 base, the J end by 1 base, with 10 bases between. This TCR came from a man aged 35 to 55 in good health and CMV-seropositive. This rearrangement joins TRBV5-6 to TRBJ2-3; D gene uncertain. Sequences were obtained from PBMCs. The CDR3 reads CASSLTGVGTDTQYF. The CDR3 DNA reads as TGTGCCAGCAGCTTGACCGGAGTGGGCACAGATACGCAGTATTTT.